The rows below give T cell receptor beta chains drawn from one sample of a study of OX40 agonist ivuxolimab in advanced cancers. Using immunoSEQ multiplex PCR, the repertoire was profiled, and TCRdb retains in-frame clones only, with some absent. Here the sample spans 37,000 or so clones, approximately 82% being singletons. The specimen comprised CD4+ or CD8+ T cells sorted from blood, sampled in a trial of the OX40 agonist ivuxolimab. Receptors originate from an adult with an advanced solid tumor such as melanoma, head and neck, liver or kidney cancer. Both conserved end residues are part of each CDR3. The D gene is left open where the match is weak. Rows may omit the clone size; those that give it use once, few, many or a size class.

J gene	V gene	clone size	D gene	CDR3 protein	CDR3 DNA
TRBJ1-2	TRBV27	NA	NA	CASSLRPLTGTFYGYTF	TGTGCCAGCAGTTTACGACCTCTTACCGGGACTTTCTATGGCTACACCTTC
TRBJ1-1	TRBV30	few	NA	CAWSPGSTEAFF	TGTGCCTGGAGCCCCGGAAGCACTGAAGCTTTCTTT
TRBJ2-3	TRBV4-1	once	TRBD2	CASSQDWLAGGPNTDTQYF	TGCGCCAGCAGCCAAGATTGGCTAGCGGGAGGGCCGAACACAGATACGCAGTATTTT
TRBJ1-5	TRBV6-6	NA	NA	CASRGGNQPQHF	TGTGCCAGCAGAGGAGGCAATCAGCCCCAGCATTTT
TRBJ1-2	TRBV6-4	NA	TRBD1	CASSTGTGGASGYTF	TGTGCCAGCAGTACCGGGACAGGGGGCGCGAGTGGCTACACCTTC
TRBJ1-5	TRBV19	NA	TRBD1	CASSLWDRGDQPQHF	TGTGCCAGTAGTTTATGGGACAGGGGCGATCAGCCCCAGCATTTT
TRBJ2-6	TRBV10-3	NA	TRBD2	CAIRPGLAGGGSGANVLTF	TGTGCCATCAGGCCGGGACTAGCGGGAGGGGGCTCTGGGGCCAACGTCCTGACTTTC
TRBJ1-1	TRBV5-1	NA	NA	CASSLAQAGWTEAFF	TGCGCCAGCAGCTTGGCCCAAGCAGGGTGGACTGAAGCTTTCTTT
TRBJ1-1	TRBV11-2	NA	NA	CASIKGGSTEAFF	TGTGCCAGCATTAAAGGGGGGAGCACTGAAGCTTTCTTT
TRBJ1-1	TRBV11-2	few	NA	CASSLSLGGFENTEAFF	TGTGCCAGCAGTCTAAGCTTGGGTGGGTTCGAGAACACTGAAGCTTTCTTT
TRBJ2-1	TRBV10-3	NA	TRBD2	CAISQAGARNEQFF	TGTGCCATCAGTCAAGCGGGAGCGCGCAATGAGCAGTTCTTC
TRBJ2-5	TRBV11-1	NA	NA	CASSPDQGSQETQYF	TGTGCCAGCAGCCCAGACCAGGGCTCCCAAGAGACCCAGTACTTC
TRBJ1-1	TRBV28	NA	TRBD1	CASSSLDRETDEAFF	TGTGCCAGCAGTTCCTTGGACAGGGAGACAGATGAAGCTTTCTTT
TRBJ1-5	TRBV7-2	NA	TRBD1	CASSLHRGQPQHF	TGTGCCAGCAGCTTGCACAGGGGGCAGCCCCAGCATTTT
TRBJ2-2	TRBV2	once	NA	CASSVPPGELFF	TGTGCCAGCAGTGTCCCCCCCGGGGAGCTGTTTTTT
TRBJ2-7	TRBV18	NA	NA	CASSPQVTYEQYF	TGTGCCAGCTCACCTCAGGTAACCTACGAGCAGTACTTC
TRBJ1-2	TRBV6-5	NA	NA	CASSPTGPRYGYTF	TGTGCCAGCAGTCCCACCGGGCCTCGGTATGGCTACACCTTC
TRBJ1-1	TRBV27	NA	NA	CASSLDQMALNTEAFF	TGTGCCAGCAGTTTAGACCAGATGGCTTTGAACACTGAAGCTTTCTTT
TRBJ1-5	TRBV6-1	NA	NA	CASSSRAADNQPQHF	TGTGCCAGCAGTTCCCGGGCCGCCGACAATCAGCCCCAGCATTTT
TRBJ2-5	TRBV7-2	few	TRBD2	CASSPRLARETQYF	TGTGCCAGCAGCCCCAGACTAGCTCGGGAGACCCAGTACTTC
TRBJ1-1	TRBV7-9	few	NA	CASSRDTTEAFF	TGTGCCAGCAGCAGGGACACCACTGAAGCTTTCTTT
TRBJ2-1	TRBV15	NA	NA	CATSRGGAEYNEQFF	TGTGCCACCAGCAGAGGGGGGGCGGAATACAATGAGCAGTTCTTC
TRBJ1-4	TRBV5-1	once	NA	CASSLVPEKLFF	TGCGCCAGCAGCTTGGTGCCGGAAAAACTGTTTTTT
TRBJ2-1	TRBV4-1	few	NA	CASSQVPKLSNEQFF	TGCGCCAGCAGCCAAGTTCCAAAGTTATCTAATGAGCAGTTCTTC
TRBJ2-1	TRBV7-3	NA	NA	CASSLSGAGNNEQFF	TGTGCCAGCAGCTTATCGGGGGCGGGAAACAATGAGCAGTTCTTC
TRBJ2-5	TRBV5-4	NA	NA	CASSPEETQYF	TGTGCCAGCAGCCCAGAAGAGACCCAGTACTTC
TRBJ1-1	TRBV7-3	NA	TRBD1	CASSPRDRGEAFF	TGTGCCAGCAGCCCGAGGGACAGGGGGGAAGCTTTCTTT
TRBJ2-5	TRBV5-1	NA	NA	CASSLVEETQYF	TGCGCCAGCAGCTTGGTGGAGGAGACCCAGTACTTC
TRBJ2-1	TRBV5-6	NA	NA	CASSLALPEQFF	TGTGCCAGCAGCTTGGCGTTGCCTGAGCAGTTCTTC
TRBJ1-2	TRBV5-4	NA	NA	CASSLWGAGGYTF	TGTGCCAGCAGCTTGTGGGGGGCAGGGGGCTACACCTTC
TRBJ2-4	TRBV19	NA	NA	CASSRPSAAAKNIQYF	TGTGCCAGTAGCCGACCGTCAGCCGCCGCCAAAAACATTCAGTACTTC
TRBJ2-5	TRBV7-9	few	TRBD2	CASSPPAGGSGETQYF	TGTGCCAGCAGCCCCCCGGCGGGGGGGAGTGGGGAGACCCAGTACTTC
TRBJ2-7	TRBV6-4	NA	TRBD2	CASSDSTGLESEQYF	TGTGCCAGCAGTGACTCGACGGGACTAGAGAGCGAGCAGTACTTC
TRBJ1-2	TRBV27	NA	NA	CASSLSGGPLRGYTF	TGTGCCAGCAGTTTATCGGGGGGGCCCCTTCGTGGCTACACCTTC
TRBJ1-2	TRBV10-3	NA	TRBD1	CAISGSTGDYGYTF	TGTGCCATCAGTGGCTCGACAGGGGATTATGGCTACACCTTC
TRBJ1-5	TRBV30	NA	NA	CAWNTGSDNQPQHF	TGTGCCTGGAACACAGGGTCGGACAATCAGCCCCAGCATTTT
TRBJ1-2	TRBV18	NA	NA	CASSPPQALQEYGYTF	TGTGCCAGCTCACCACCCCAGGCGCTACAGGAGTATGGCTACACCTTC
TRBJ1-2	TRBV7-8	NA	TRBD1	CASSSRTGRTYGYTF	TGTGCCAGCAGCTCCCGGACAGGGCGCACCTATGGCTACACCTTC
TRBJ1-1	TRBV5-1	NA	NA	CASSVGQLNTEAFF	TGCGCCAGCAGTGTTGGACAGCTGAACACTGAAGCTTTCTTT
TRBJ2-7	TRBV25-1	NA	NA	CASSRNRDWAYEQYF	TGTGCCAGCAGTCGAAACCGGGACTGGGCCTACGAGCAGTACTTC
TRBJ1-2	TRBV29-1	NA	NA	CSVEIRRGLGGYTF	TGCAGCGTTGAAATCCGTAGGGGACTCGGCGGCTACACCTTC
TRBJ2-2	TRBV6-5	once	TRBD1	CASSPQGSTGELFF	TGTGCCAGCAGCCCACAGGGGTCCACCGGGGAGCTGTTTTTT
TRBJ1-4	TRBV4-1	NA	TRBD1	CASSPGQGEKLFF	TGCGCCAGCAGCCCCGGACAGGGCGAAAAACTGTTTTTT
TRBJ1-5	TRBV7-6	NA	NA	CASSLAAGVIDQPQHF	TGTGCCAGCAGCTTAGCGGCAGGGGTGATCGATCAGCCCCAGCATTTT
TRBJ2-5	TRBV12-2	NA	NA	CASRSGRSGRWETQYF	TGTGCAAGTCGCTCCGGTCGGAGCGGGAGATGGGAGACCCAGTACTTC
TRBJ2-1	TRBV4-1	NA	NA	CASSQLPSGTYNEQFF	TGCGCCAGCAGCCAATTGCCATCGGGAACATACAATGAGCAGTTCTTC
TRBJ2-2	TRBV7-8	NA	NA	CASSVGKSGELFF	TGTGCCAGCTCGGTTGGGAAGTCCGGGGAGCTGTTTTTT
TRBJ1-1	TRBV27	once	NA	CASKWGGSNTEAFF	TGTGCCAGCAAATGGGGGGGATCGAACACTGAAGCTTTCTTT
TRBJ2-1	TRBV7-3	NA	TRBD2	CASSQGLANEQFF	TGTGCCAGCAGCCAAGGACTAGCGAATGAGCAGTTCTTC
TRBJ2-2	TRBV6-6	NA	TRBD1	CASSWLSGQVGGELFF	TGTGCCAGCAGTTGGCTTTCGGGACAGGTGGGCGGGGAGCTGTTTTTT
TRBJ1-4	TRBV18	NA	NA	CASSLRSQF	TGTGCCAGCTCACTACGTTCTCAATTT
TRBJ1-5	TRBV28	NA	NA	CASSLMENSNQPQHF	TGTGCCAGCAGTTTGATGGAAAATAGCAATCAGCCCCAGCATTTT
TRBJ2-7	TRBV2	NA	NA	CASSESGGAYEQYF	TGTGCCAGCAGTGAATCCGGGGGCGCGTACGAGCAGTACTTC
TRBJ1-3	TRBV4-3	NA	TRBD1	CASSQDGTGAGNTIYF	TGCGCCAGCAGCCAAGATGGGACAGGGGCTGGAAACACCATATATTTT
TRBJ1-1	TRBV7-9	NA	NA	CASSQPGAEAFF	TGTGCCAGCAGCCAACCTGGTGCTGAAGCTTTCTTT
TRBJ2-2	TRBV2	NA	NA	CASSVRAGELFF	TGTGCCAGCAGTGTTAGGGCCGGGGAGCTGTTTTTT
TRBJ2-5	TRBV5-4	NA	NA	CASSYRAPTETQYF	TGTGCCAGCAGCTACCGGGCCCCCACGGAGACCCAGTACTTC
TRBJ2-7	TRBV6-1	NA	TRBD1	CASTPDRGVLYEQYF	TGTGCCAGCACTCCGGACAGGGGAGTACTCTACGAGCAGTACTTC
TRBJ2-7	TRBV19	NA	NA	CTSSIWDGDYEQYF	TGTACCAGTAGTATCTGGGACGGTGACTACGAGCAGTACTTC
TRBJ2-5	TRBV7-3	NA	TRBD2	CASSPPLREAQETQYF	TGTGCCAGCAGCCCACCTCTGCGGGAGGCCCAAGAGACCCAGTACTTC